A selection of T cell receptor beta chains follows, all from one sample in a study of vaccination effects on CD4 cells after COVID-19. The antigens of these receptors remain unknown. Profiling relied on immunoSEQ multiplex PCR, and the TCRdb table lists in-frame clones only, not all of them. The sample carries fewer than 60,000 clones, 65% to 80% recorded once. The sample in question was CD4+ T cells from PBMCs cultured with HIV peptides, obtained before COVID-19 vaccination. The receptors shown here come from a human donor who had a prior SARS-CoV-2 infection. Each CDR3 is given with its conserved first and last residue. D genes are given only for firm matches. Some rows have no size entry. The others give once, few or many, or a class for an expanded clone.

v_gene: TRBV2
j_gene: TRBJ2-7
abundance: -
d_gene: TRBD2
CDR3aa: CASSVLASGGYSYEQYF

v_gene: TRBV10-3
j_gene: TRBJ1-2
abundance: -
d_gene: -
CDR3aa: CAISSPSGQSFGGYGYTF

v_gene: TRBV7-9
j_gene: TRBJ1-2
abundance: -
d_gene: TRBD1
CDR3aa: CASSAGQGHGYTF

v_gene: TRBV7-2
j_gene: TRBJ2-2
abundance: -
d_gene: -
CDR3aa: CASSLAGTDPSGELFF

v_gene: TRBV15
j_gene: TRBJ1-2
abundance: -
d_gene: -
CDR3aa: CATSTDRTNYGYTF

v_gene: TRBV9
j_gene: TRBJ2-3
abundance: few
d_gene: TRBD2
CDR3aa: CASSVGLATDTQYF

v_gene: TRBV5-1
j_gene: TRBJ2-6
abundance: -
d_gene: -
CDR3aa: CASRQGSGANVLTF

v_gene: TRBV7-2
j_gene: TRBJ2-5
abundance: -
d_gene: -
CDR3aa: CASSLQGGQETQYF

v_gene: TRBV2
j_gene: TRBJ1-2
abundance: -
d_gene: -
CDR3aa: CASSGTANYGYTF

v_gene: TRBV5-1
j_gene: TRBJ2-5
abundance: -
d_gene: TRBD1
CDR3aa: CASSIDRGGETQYF

v_gene: TRBV5-1
j_gene: TRBJ2-3
abundance: once
d_gene: -
CDR3aa: CASSLVVSRGRGGTDTQYF